This T cell receptor (beta chain) appears in the sequencing data of a study of immune aging and cytomegalovirus after organ transplant (dated by TCRdb to 2020 to 2022). The study in broad terms: Three-drug immunosuppression with prednisone, tacrolimus, and mycophenolate was given to all transplant recipients. Study-wide conclusions, independent of this receptor: Since the sequencing data did not include a CD57 measurement, a conservative gene-based definition of aging was used in its place. A larger share of large clones was made up of TEMRA cells, and in the seven largest clones (about 2,000 cells) aged and TEMRA cells were gained while TCM cells were lost. Post-transplant increases in aged-phenotype cells were observed regardless of clone size, following viremia and occurring earlier in large clones (days 200-264) than in small clones.

With regard to this clonotype: The specificity of this receptor is unknown. Nothing much larger sits one base from this clone, and base qualities are not available.

Looking up the germline V gene yields CDR1 KGHSH and CDR2 LQKENI. V is pared back by 5 bases and J by 6 bases, with 11 bases lying between the germline termini. Counted from cysteine to phenylalanine, this CDR3 has 13 amino acids. CDR3 DNA is the only sequence kept; it has 39 bases, read in frame from the first base. The library was obtained by single-cell sequencing. The sample was run on an Illumina NovaSeq 6000. The BD Rhapsody Targeted mRNA and AbSeq Reagent Kit, in a microwell format, was used for cell capture and library preparation. Libraries were prepared to cover TCR, sample tags, AbSeq, and targeted mRNA from the Human T-Cell Expression Panel plus custom TOX and TOX2 primers. An Illumina NovaSeq was used to sequence the libraries. As for the authors' bioinformatics: The analysis covered roughly 9,600 cells in total, of which 7,000 to 8,500 were CD8 T cells and about 4,500 were CD8 T cells with an identifiable TCR CDR3. On the Seven Bridges Genomics platform, raw data were run through the BD Rhapsody Targeted Analysis Pipeline with V(D)J processing. Quality control, Sample Tag demultiplexing with Lex-BDSMK, clone identification with VDJ Explorer, and Seurat clustering were performed in SeqGeq 1.6.0. Clones making up <1% of CD8 T cells were classified as non-expanded, and clones making up >2.5% of the sample were classified as clonal expansions. Using fastp at Q25 and MiXCR, TCRdb reprocessed the public reads and kept productive beta chains. All rows with the same CDR3 protein become a single entry with the most common DNA and genes. The V and J calls come from TCRdb's annotation, not from the publication. This sample lists fewer than 25,000 distinct CDR3 sequences; 35% to 40% were detected once. Approximately 26% of the sample comes from the top ten.

Read against the paper, the sample's time point label means: five sample-tagged time points from pre-transplant (day -1) to day 368 post-transplant, pooled. After thawing, PBMC were stimulated with a CMV IE-1 overlapping peptide library for around 13 hours, with no transport inhibitors added. After thawing, cells were rested overnight and were then stimulated in R10 medium with CD28/CD49d costimulation. The IE-1 peptide library was made up of 15-amino-acid peptides, each overlapping by 11 amino acids. Each time point was barcoded with BD Single-Cell Multiplexing Kit Sample Tags, pooled, and stained with oligo-conjugated anti-CD45RA plus sorting antibodies. A BD FACSAria III was used to sort CMV-responsive CD8+CD137+ and CD4+CD154+ T cells at 4-way purity. Blood was drawn into EDTA vacutainers and was processed by Ficoll gradient within 1-24 hours.

This material consisted of CMV peptide-activated CD4+ and CD8+ T cells sorted from blood, taken at five time points, pooled. The intended sense of this specimen's cell subset or site label: sorted CD8+CD137+ and CD4+CD154+ T cells after about 11 h CMV IE-1 peptide stimulation. The chain links TRBV18 with TRBJ2-1, with the D gene uncertain. This clonotype was sampled from a female donor who had a heart transplant and CMV viremia. The CDR3: CASSSSRANEQFF. The DNA reads TGTGCCAGCTCATCAAGCCGAGCCAATGAGCAGTTCTTC.